The T cell receptor beta chain under discussion was sequenced for a study of T cells in Graves' hyperthyroidism and ophthalmopathy. General study findings and limits: The model identified upcoming ophthalmopathy a median approximately six months ahead of onset. Classification by a 13 V-J model distinguished ophthalmopathy from stable hyperthyroidism.

Many counts were recorded for this clonotype. What it binds is unknown. The investigators amplified TCR beta CDR3 regions from RNA transcripts. Carried out on the TCR CDR3, a first-round RT-PCR used the HTBI primer set. TCRdb reanalysed the multiplex PCR reads using MiXCR and keeps one entry per CDR3 protein. The profile shows hundreds of thousands of distinct CDR3 sequences, under 15% of them singletons. CDR1 and CDR2 from the germline V gene are SEHNR and FQNEAQ (reference sequence). The CDR3 is 14 residues long. V was pared by 2 bases and J by 4 bases, with 10 bases between. Material for sequencing was blood. V usage is TRBV7-9 and J usage is TRBJ2-3; unclear D gene. The origin of this receptor is a young woman with Graves' hyperthyroidism. CDR3 coding DNA: TGTGCCAGCAGCTTAACCTTCCCGGCAGATACGCAGTATTTT. This codes for CASSLTFPADTQYF.